The rows below give T cell receptor beta chains drawn from one sample of a study of CD8 T cells in acute hepatitis C reinfection. The table came from immunoSEQ multiplex PCR; TCRdb's copy has only in-frame clones and leaves some out. The sample lists 35,000 to 40,000 clones; around nine tenths were seen once. The sequenced sample was naive CD8+ T cells from PBMCs. The receptor source for this set is a man aged 25-45 years with chronic hepatitis C. Both conserved end residues are part of each CDR3. The D gene is left open where the match is weak. Clone size is not always given. Where it is, it says once, few, many or a class for expanded clones.

d_gene	abundance	v_gene	j_gene	CDR3aa	CDR3nt
NA	few	TRBV2	TRBJ1-2	CASNRDPNYGYTF	TGTGCCAGTAACAGGGATCCTAACTATGGCTACACCTTC
NA	NA	TRBV9	TRBJ2-4	CASGGNIQYF	TGTGCCAGTGGGGGAAACATTCAGTACTTC
NA	NA	TRBV6-5	TRBJ2-7	CATRGDPEYEQYF	TGTGCCACTAGGGGGGATCCAGAGTACGAGCAGTACTTC
NA	NA	TRBV27	TRBJ2-2	CASSFSAENTGELFF	TGTGCCAGCAGTTTCTCAGCAGAGAACACCGGGGAGCTGTTTTTT
TRBD1	NA	TRBV30	TRBJ1-2	CAWYPTGINYGYTF	TGTGCCTGGTACCCGACAGGGATTAACTATGGCTACACCTTC
TRBD2	NA	TRBV18	TRBJ2-7	CASSPREASGVYEQYF	TGTGCCAGCTCACCAAGGGAGGCTAGCGGGGTATACGAGCAGTACTTC
NA	NA	TRBV9	TRBJ2-3	CASSRGGSSDTQYF	TGTGCCAGCAGCAGAGGGGGGAGCTCAGATACGCAGTATTTT
NA	NA	TRBV25-1	TRBJ2-5	CASSEPGFEIGETQYF	TGTGCCAGCAGTGAACCGGGTTTTGAAATTGGGGAGACCCAGTACTTC
TRBD1	NA	TRBV7-9	TRBJ2-7	CASRPSGQGIPYEQYF	TGTGCCAGCAGACCATCCGGACAGGGGATCCCCTACGAGCAGTACTTC
NA	NA	TRBV28	TRBJ2-1	CASGPKPVEQFF	TGTGCCAGCGGCCCCAAGCCCGTTGAGCAGTTCTTC
NA	NA	TRBV7-8	TRBJ2-7	CASSLSRGHRDGDSYEQYF	TGTGCCAGCAGCTTAAGTCGGGGACATAGGGATGGGGATTCCTACGAGCAGTACTTC
NA	NA	TRBV27	TRBJ2-1	CASTVDRSSYNEQFF	TGTGCCAGCACCGTGGACAGAAGCTCCTACAATGAGCAGTTCTTC
TRBD1	NA	TRBV27	TRBJ1-6	CASTAAGGNSPLHF	TGTGCCAGTACCGCGGCAGGGGGGAATTCACCCCTCCACTTT
NA	NA	TRBV12-5	TRBJ1-1	CASGLNRRTNTEAFF	TGTGCTAGTGGTTTGAATAGACGGACGAACACTGAAGCTTTCTTT
NA	NA	TRBV7-7	TRBJ1-4	CASSLNGRLDEKLFF	TGTGCCAGCAGCTTAAACGGGCGGCTTGACGAAAAACTGTTTTTT
TRBD2	NA	TRBV20-1	TRBJ2-7	CSLAGVNEQYF	TGCAGTCTAGCGGGAGTCAACGAGCAGTACTTC
TRBD1	NA	TRBV4-1	TRBJ2-7	CASSQGRQGAYEQYF	TGCGCCAGCAGCCAAGGCCGACAGGGGGCCTACGAGCAGTACTTC
NA	NA	TRBV5-6	TRBJ2-2	CASSIGQGPLFF	TGTGCCAGCAGCATTGGCCAGGGGCCACTGTTTTTT
TRBD2	NA	TRBV9	TRBJ2-2	CASSDSGSGTGELFF	TGTGCCAGCAGCGATAGCGGGAGTGGCACCGGGGAGCTGTTTTTT
TRBD2	NA	TRBV10-2	TRBJ2-3	CASSEPPVAGGGDTQYF	TGCGCCAGCAGTGAGCCGCCGGTAGCGGGAGGGGGAGATACGCAGTATTTT